These 5 T cell receptor beta chains came from one sample sequenced in a study of T-cell reconstitution after alpha-beta-depleted transplantation in children. Preparation of the TCRbeta library involved a method that used unique molecular identifiers. In TCRdb, the PCR reads were re-called with MiXCR into one record per CDR3 protein. The sample records 700,000 or so distinct CDR3 sequences, about an eighth being singletons. This specimen was PBMCs, taken before TCRalphabeta/CD19-depleted stem cell transplant. The receptors come from a girl aged 2 to 9 with congenital amegakaryocytic thrombocytopenia, due to receive a stem cell transplant.

This clonotype has a count of ten or more. The J gene is TRBJ2-1, the V gene TRBV5-1, with D perhaps matching TRBD1 (6 bases). CDR1 is SGHRS, CDR2 YFSETQ, per germline. The CDR3 loop spans 14 amino acids. V was shortened by 4 bases and J by 3 bases, with 11 bases between the two germline ends. The CDR3 region is CASSHKDSYNEQFF. DNA for the CDR3: TGCGCCAGCAGCCATAAGGACAGCTACAATGAGCAGTTCTTC.

The rearrangement joins TRBV12-3 or TRBV12-4 to TRBJ2-7; 11 nucleotides match TRBD2. The CDR3 has 18 amino acids. Losses at the gene ends were 8 bases for V and 3 bases for J; bases not matched to a gene: 18. The DNA for the CDR3 is TGTGCCAGCTGTCCGACAATCCAGATAGCGGGAGGGAGCTACGAGCAGTACTTC. It yields the protein CASCPTIQIAGGSYEQYF.

This clonotype was detected a few times. The V and J genes are TRBV4-1 and TRBJ2-7; 10 bases line up with TRBD1. V trimming: 4 bases; J trimming: 6 bases; junction bases outside the gene matches: 3. CDR1 is MGHRA and CDR2 is YSYEKL in the germline V gene. The CDR3 consists of 13 residues. DNA of the CDR3: TGCGCCAGCAGCCGGACAGGGGGTGGCGAGCAGTACTTC. Translating gives CASSRTGGGEQYF.

The V and J genes are TRBV14 and TRBJ2-7; 8 bases align to TRBD2. The CDR3 has 14 residues. V shed 0 bases and J 2 bases; nucleotides not matched to a gene: 0. The germline CDR1 and CDR2 sequences are SGHDN and FVKESK. The CDR3 region has the DNA TGTGCCAGCAGCCAAGAGCGGGAGGCCTACGAGCAGTACTTC. Translation: CASSQEREAYEQYF.

The chain recombines TRBV7-8 with TRBJ2-5; the D is unclear. The CDR3 runs 15 residues. Germline CDR1 SGHVS, CDR2 FQNEAQ. The ends were cut back, 7 bases at V and 2 bases at J, with 17 bases in the middle. The DNA for the CDR3 is TGTGCCAGCAACTTGAACTCGGTCGAACAAGAGACCCAGTACTTC. This gives the protein CASNLNSVEQETQYF.